This TCR beta chain was obtained from a study of blood T cell repertoires in COVID-19. The repertoire was sequenced with immunoSEQ multiplex PCR; TCRdb's copy has only in-frame clones and lacks some. The table has fewer than 300,000 clones, 80% to 95% seen once. Looked up from germline, CDR1 is SGHAT and CDR2 is FQNNGV. This CDR3 has 14 residues. V gave up 5 bases and J gave up 5 bases, with 15 bases separating them. The TCR was taken from a woman in her thirties with COVID-19, enrolled during active disease. Sequencing was carried out using peripheral blood. The V call is TRBV11-2, the J call TRBJ2-5; perhaps TRBD2 as D (7 bases). In nucleotides, the CDR3 is TGTGCCAGCAGCCTAGGGGGGGGCGAGGAGACCCAGTACTTC. Amino acids: CASSLGGGEETQYF.